The clone carrying this T cell receptor (beta chain) turned up a few times. Four PCR rounds used nested alpha and beta constant region primers plus the SP2 primer. Each CDR3 protein is one row after TCRdb ran MiXCR on the 5' RACE reads. Of roughly 62,000 distinct CDR3 sequences in the sample, roughly 8.1% were seen once. The sample belongs to a study of naive and memory T cell subsets. The library had UMIs added by 3' ligation of an oligonucleotide to TCR cDNA. Adult healthy volunteers gave 2.5 ml peripheral blood for whole-blood RNA. Input was about 1 to 1,100 ng of DNase-treated total RNA without cell sorting. Germline CDR1 is SGHVS and CDR2 is FQNEAQ. Trimming cost V 6 bases and J 5 bases, with 20 bases left between them. The CDR3 runs 15 residues.

The sequence was obtained from a female donor in good health. The J gene is TRBJ2-7, the V gene TRBV7-8; maybe TRBD1 (7 bases). Here the CDR3 reads CASRPNRGRGDEQYF. In DNA form, the CDR3 reads TGTGCCAGCAGACCTAACCGGGGCAGGGGGGACGAGCAGTACTTC.